This T cell receptor beta chain came from a study of blood T cell repertoires in COVID-19 (dated by TCRdb to the early 2020s). In the study overall: The collaborator samples originated in the United States, Italy and Spain and spanned the acute and convalescent phases of COVID-19. Samples came from the ongoing ImmuneRACE study (first 160 participants) plus 1,254 subjects from 6 global collaborators. The sample metadata nearly always contained a de-identified subject ID, COVID-19 status, age in years and sex. The prospective study material was composed of cDNA or gDNA derived from T cells, B-cell-depleted T cells, or PBMCs. A freely available public database, intended as a resource for researchers studying the immune response to SARS-CoV-2, is where the repertoires were released. HLA class I and class II types, where available, came from metadata supplied by the sample provider rather than from assay-based typing. Deeply sampled blood TCRbeta repertoires from subjects exposed to, actively infected with, or recovered from COVID-19 were included in the dataset. Here is what the overall study found, with its caveats: How much clinical and demographic metadata was included differed by source and by participant, and the metadata was provided uncurated.

On this clone itself: No cognate antigen has been identified for it. Qualities for individual bases were not recorded, and no much larger clone is one base off.

The immunoSEQ Assay, a bias-controlled multiplex PCR, was used to amplify TCRbeta CDR3 regions from genomic DNA. Per the authors' processing: The number of nucleated cells in each sample was estimated by amplification of reference gene primers within the assay. To quantify the absolute abundance of each unique TCRbeta CDR3 rearrangement, sequence reads were collapsed and filtered. For each sample, productive Simpson clonality was calculated as the square root of Simpson's diversity index over productive rearrangements. As stored in TCRdb, this immuneACCESS dataset retains in-frame rearrangements with V and J assigned. A fraction of the clones does not appear; measured against another copy, unresolved V genes explain less than half of the discrepancy, and the remainder lacks a known reason. V and J calls and clone size follow that table, whereas D and trimming were derived from the DNA. Within this sample are more than 100,000 clones, with around 84% of them counted one time only. The top ten clones comprise more than 10% of the sample.

Each collaborating institution followed its own protocols to collect whole blood in K2EDTA tubes. For TCRbeta analysis, collaborator samples were shipped as frozen whole blood, as isolated PBMCs, or as DNA extracted from either sample type. Sequencing was carried out using peripheral blood. This TCR derives from a human donor in a cohort sampled during active COVID-19.

Here is the DNA: TGTGCCAGCAGCCTCACAGGACAGCGTGGTAATTCACCCCTCCACTTT. It translates to CASSLTGQRGNSPLHF. The sequence is built from TRBV25-1 and TRBJ1-6; matching of 6 bases hints at TRBD1 as the D gene. CDR1 and CDR2, per the germline V gene, are MGHDK and SYGVNS. The CDR3, cysteine through phenylalanine, is 16 amino acids long. Only the CDR3 part of the read is kept: 48 bases, read in frame from the first base. V is clipped by 6 bases and J by 6 bases, and the sequence between their germline boundaries is 18 bases long.